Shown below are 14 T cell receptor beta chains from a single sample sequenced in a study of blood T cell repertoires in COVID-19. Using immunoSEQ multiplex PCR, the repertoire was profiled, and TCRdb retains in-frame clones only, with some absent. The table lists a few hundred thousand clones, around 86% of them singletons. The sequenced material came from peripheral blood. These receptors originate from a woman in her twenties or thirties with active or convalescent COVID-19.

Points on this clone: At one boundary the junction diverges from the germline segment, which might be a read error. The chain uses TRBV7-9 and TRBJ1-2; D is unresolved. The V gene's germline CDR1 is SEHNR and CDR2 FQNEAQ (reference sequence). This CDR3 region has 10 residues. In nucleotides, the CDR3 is TGTGCCAGCAGCTTATTAGCCCAACCCTTC. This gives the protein CASSLLAQPF.

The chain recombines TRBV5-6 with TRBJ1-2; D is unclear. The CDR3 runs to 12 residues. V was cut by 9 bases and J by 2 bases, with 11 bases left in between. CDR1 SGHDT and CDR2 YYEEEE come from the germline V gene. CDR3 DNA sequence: TGTGCCACCAGTGAGGGCAACTATGGCTACACCTTC. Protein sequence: CATSEGNYGYTF.

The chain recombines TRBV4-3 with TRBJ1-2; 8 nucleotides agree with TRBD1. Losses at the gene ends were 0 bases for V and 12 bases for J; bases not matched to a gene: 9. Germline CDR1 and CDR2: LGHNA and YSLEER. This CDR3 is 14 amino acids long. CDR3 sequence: CASSQDNTGGQHTF. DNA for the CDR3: TGCGCCAGCAGCCAAGATAACACAGGGGGACAGCACACCTTC.

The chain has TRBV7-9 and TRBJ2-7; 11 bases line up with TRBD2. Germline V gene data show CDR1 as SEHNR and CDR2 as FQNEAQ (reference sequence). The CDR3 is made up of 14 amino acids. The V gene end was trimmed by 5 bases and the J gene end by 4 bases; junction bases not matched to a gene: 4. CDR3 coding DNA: TGTGCCAGCAGCCAGGGACTAGCGGTGTACGAGCAGTACTTC. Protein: CASSQGLAVYEQYF.

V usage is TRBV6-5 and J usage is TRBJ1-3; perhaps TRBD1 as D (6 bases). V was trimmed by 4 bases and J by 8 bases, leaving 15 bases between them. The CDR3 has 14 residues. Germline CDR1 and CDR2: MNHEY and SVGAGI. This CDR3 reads CASSSWDNLDTIYF. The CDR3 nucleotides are TGTGCCAGCAGTTCATGGGACAATTTAGACACCATATATTTT.

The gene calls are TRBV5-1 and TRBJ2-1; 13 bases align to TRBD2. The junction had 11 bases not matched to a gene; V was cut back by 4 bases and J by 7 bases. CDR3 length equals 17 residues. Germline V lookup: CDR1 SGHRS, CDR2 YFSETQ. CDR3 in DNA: TGCGCCAGCAGCCCGGGACTAGCGGGGTCCCTTAGAAATGAGCAGTTCTTC. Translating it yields CASSPGLAGSLRNEQFF.

The CDR3 region is CASGQTQSPPEQYF. The CDR3 region has the DNA TGTGCCAGCGGGCAGACGCAATCCCCCCCAGAGCAGTACTTC. J is TRBJ2-7 and V is TRBV6-5, with D uncertain. With 8 bases removed from V and 7 bases from J, the gap between germline ends came to 21 bases. CDR3 length: 14 residues. The germline gives CDR1 MNHEY, CDR2 SVGAGI.

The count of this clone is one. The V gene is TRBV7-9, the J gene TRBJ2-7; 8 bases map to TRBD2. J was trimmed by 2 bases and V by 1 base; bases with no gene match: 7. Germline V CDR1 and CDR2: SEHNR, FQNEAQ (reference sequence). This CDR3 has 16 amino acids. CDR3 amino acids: CASSLVPAGDTYEQYF. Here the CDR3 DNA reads TGTGCCAGCAGCTTAGTTCCAGCGGGAGACACCTACGAGCAGTACTTC.

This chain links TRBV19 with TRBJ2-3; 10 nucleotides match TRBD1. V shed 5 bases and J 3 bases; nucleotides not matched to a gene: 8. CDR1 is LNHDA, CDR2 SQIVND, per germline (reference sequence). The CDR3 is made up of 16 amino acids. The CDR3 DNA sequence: TGTGCCAGTAGTGCCGTACTGGACAGGGGGACAGATACGCAGTATTTT. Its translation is CASSAVLDRGTDTQYF.

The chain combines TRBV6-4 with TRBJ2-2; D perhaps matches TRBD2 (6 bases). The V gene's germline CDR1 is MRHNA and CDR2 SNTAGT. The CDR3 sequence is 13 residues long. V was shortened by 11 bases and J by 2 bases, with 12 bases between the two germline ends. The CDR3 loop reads CAGGLLNTGELFF. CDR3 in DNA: TGTGCCGGGGGACTTCTAAACACCGGGGAGCTGTTTTTT.

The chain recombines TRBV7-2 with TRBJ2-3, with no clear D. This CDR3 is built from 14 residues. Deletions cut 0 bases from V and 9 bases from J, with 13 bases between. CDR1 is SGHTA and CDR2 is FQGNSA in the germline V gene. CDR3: CASSLARSSDTQYF. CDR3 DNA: TGTGCCAGCAGCTTAGCAAGGTCGAGCGACACGCAGTATTTT. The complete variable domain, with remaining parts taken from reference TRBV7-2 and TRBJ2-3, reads GAGVSQSPSNKVTEKGKDVELRCDPISGHTALYWYRQSLGQGLEFLIYFQGNSAPDKSGLPSDRFSAERTGGSVSTLTIQRTQQEDSAVYLCASSLARSSDTQYFGPGTRLTVL.

Written as DNA, the CDR3 is TGTGCCAGCAGGACGGGGGGGAATCAGCCCCAGCATTTT. Translation gives CASRTGGNQPQHF. This chain joins TRBV28 and TRBJ1-5; perhaps TRBD1 as D (5 bases). Trimming removed 6 bases from V and 4 bases from J, with 10 bases in between. Germline values: CDR1 MDHEN, CDR2 SYDVKM. This CDR3 has 13 amino acids.

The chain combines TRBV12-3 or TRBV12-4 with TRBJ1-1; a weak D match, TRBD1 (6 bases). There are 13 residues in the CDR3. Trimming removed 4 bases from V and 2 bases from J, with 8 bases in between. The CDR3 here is CASSWGQNTEAFF. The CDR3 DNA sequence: TGTGCCAGCAGTTGGGGACAAAACACTGAAGCTTTCTTT.

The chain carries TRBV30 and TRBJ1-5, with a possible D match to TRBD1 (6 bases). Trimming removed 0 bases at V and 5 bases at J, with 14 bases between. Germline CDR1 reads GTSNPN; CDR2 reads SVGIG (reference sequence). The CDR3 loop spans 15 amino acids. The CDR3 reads CAWSVRGAGDQPQHF. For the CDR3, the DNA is TGTGCCTGGAGTGTACGGGGGGCGGGCGATCAGCCCCAGCATTTT.